This TCR beta chain was observed in a study of a mutant IDH1 vaccine in newly diagnosed glioma. Profiled with immunoSEQ multiplex PCR; TCRdb holds only in-frame clones, not every one. This table has 23,000 or so clones, approximately 93% appearing once. This clone is a singleton in its sample. Time point indicated: baseline, week 1 (first vaccination visit). Treatment noted: pre-vaccination baseline after standard-of-care therapy. This TCR derives from a man aged 30-40 years with glioma. The sample was PBMCs, taken from a glioma patient treated with radiotherapy, temozolomide or both.

CDR3: CASSQGYGSTYEQYF. In nucleotides, the CDR3 is TGCGCCAGCAGCCAAGGATACGGCAGTACCTACGAGCAGTACTTC. The chain has TRBV4-1 and TRBJ2-7; D gene ambiguous. The ends were cut back, 1 base at V and 2 bases at J, with 12 bases in the middle. The CDR3 has 15 residues. Germline CDR1 reads MGHRA; CDR2 reads YSYEKL.